A single sample gave rise to the 6 T cell receptor beta chains below, sequenced in a study of blood T cell repertoires in COVID-19. This table comes from immunoSEQ multiplex PCR, and its TCRdb copy is limited to in-frame clones, with some not included. The sample lists about 59,000 clones; more than 70% were seen once. Sequenced: peripheral blood. These receptors were taken from a man between 60 and 75 years old with active or convalescent COVID-19.

This rearrangement joins TRBV5-1 to TRBJ1-1, with 9 bases that match TRBD1. The CDR3 is 15 amino acids. The V gene end was trimmed by 5 bases and the J gene end by 4 bases; junction bases not matched to a gene: 9. CDR1 is SGHRS, CDR2 YFSETQ, per germline. This CDR3 is CASRSITGGATEAFF. CDR3 nucleotide sequence: TGCGCCAGCAGATCTATCACAGGGGGCGCCACTGAAGCTTTCTTT. The full variable domain, its missing parts supplied by reference TRBV5-1 and TRBJ1-1, is KAGVTQTPRYLIKTRGQQVTLSCSPISGHRSVSWYQQTPGQGLQFLFEYFSETQRNKGNFPGRFSGRQFSNSRSEMNVSTLELGDSALYLCASRSITGGATEAFFGQGTRLTVV.

The chain carries TRBV2 and TRBJ1-4; D uncertain. Germline CDR1 SNHLY, CDR2 FYNNEI. The CDR3 is made up of 13 amino acids. The V end lost 4 bases, the J end lost 5 bases, and 8 bases lay between the germline ends. The DNA for the CDR3 is TGTGCCAGCAGTGGGGTGGAGAATGAAAAACTGTTTTTT. This sequence encodes CASSGVENEKLFF. Using reference TRBV2 and TRBJ1-4 for the parts outside the CDR3, the full variable domain is EPEVTQTPSHQVTQMGQEVILRCVPISNHLYFYWYRQILGQKVEFLVSFYNNEISEKSEIFDDQFSVERPDGSNFTLKIRSTKLEDSAMYFCASSGVENEKLFFGSGTQLSVL.

The chain links TRBV4-1 to TRBJ2-7; maybe TRBD1 (5 bases). CDR1 MGHRA and CDR2 YSYEKL come from the germline V gene. CDR3 size: 15 residues. V gave up 1 base and J gave up 1 base, with 11 bases separating them. CDR3 loop: CASSQAQTASYEQYF. The CDR3 DNA reads as TGCGCCAGCAGCCAAGCCCAGACAGCTTCCTACGAGCAGTACTTC.

The rearrangement joins TRBV5-1 to TRBJ2-5; D gene ambiguous. Germline-derived CDR1 and CDR2 are SGHRS and YFSETQ. V was pared by 0 bases and J by 2 bases, with 8 bases between. The CDR3 consists of 14 residues. CDR3 residues: CASSLAREQETQYF. The CDR3 coding sequence is TGCGCCAGCAGCTTGGCCCGAGAGCAAGAGACCCAGTACTTC.

CDR3 sequence (DNA): TGTGCCAGCAGTTGGGCCTCCTACGAGCAGTACTTC. Its protein is CASSWASYEQYF. The V gene is TRBV7-9, the J gene TRBJ2-7; D gene uncertain. Per the germline V gene, CDR1 is SEHNR and CDR2 is FQNEAQ (reference sequence). The CDR3 contains 12 residues. V lost 6 bases to trimming and J lost 0 bases, with 6 bases between them.

V gene TRBV5-1 combines with J gene TRBJ2-7, with 8 bases lining up with TRBD2. V dropped 2 bases and J dropped 2; count of bases not matched to a gene: 6. CDR1 and CDR2 from the germline V gene are SGHRS and YFSETQ. This CDR3 region has 15 residues. The CDR3 DNA reads TGCGCCAGCAGCTTTGCCGGGACTAGTACCTACGAGCAGTACTTC. Translated, it gives CASSFAGTSTYEQYF.